This T cell receptor beta chain was found in a study of cytomegalovirus exposure and HLA in healthy donors. Overall study context: Most genotyped donors, around 86% of some 400, had Caucasian-associated genetic ancestry.

Trimming stripped 2 bases from V and 2 bases from J, with 12 bases between. The CDR3 consists of 15 residues. Germline lookup yields CDR1 MNHNY and CDR2 SVGAGI (reference sequence). The PCR employed 60 Vbeta primers together with 13 Jbeta primers. As handled by the study authors: Counted up in a later analysis, unique TCR beta chains came to some 75 million, with roughly 11 million shared. Clones were sequenced by immunoSEQ multiplex PCR, and TCRdb holds only the in-frame ones, with some missing. V and J calls and clone size are those listed in that table; D and trimming were worked out from the DNA. The sample includes roughly 200,000 clones, 75% to 90% of them seen just once.

The sample taken for sequencing was PBMCs. The TCR comes from a man aged 50 or older in good health and CMV-seronegative. V is TRBV6-6 and J is TRBJ1-1, with D unresolved. The chain's CDR3 is CASSYEGSLNTEAFF. The CDR3 DNA reads TGTGCCAGCAGTTACGAGGGCAGCTTAAACACTGAAGCTTTCTTT.